The 19 T cell receptor beta chains below were found in one sample sequenced in a study of shared clonotypes between healthy human individuals. Profiled with immunoSEQ multiplex PCR; TCRdb holds only in-frame clones, not every one. The sample records around 1.5 million clones, around 98% being singletons. Sequencing used naive CD4+ T cells sorted from blood. Subset reported: CD45RA+ positively selected. These receptors were obtained from a man aged 30-40 years in good health.

Note on this clone: Other DNA sequences in the same sample also yield this CDR3. The J gene is TRBJ2-3, the V gene TRBV4-3, with D tentatively TRBD2 (5 bases). The CDR3 covers 15 residues. The germline V gene has CDR1 LGHNA and CDR2 YSLEER. V lost 0 bases and J lost 2, with 9 bases in between. CDR3 sequence: CASSQEGRDTDTQYF. As DNA, the CDR3 is TGCGCCAGCAGCCAAGAAGGTCGGGACACAGATACGCAGTATTTT.

The CDR3 DNA reads as TGTGCCACCAGCAGAGATAAGTCAACTAGCGGACACACCGGGGAGCTGTTTTTT. It codes for CATSRDKSTSGHTGELFF. This rearrangement joins TRBV15 to TRBJ2-2, with 8 bases lining up with TRBD2. The CDR3 has 18 amino acids. J gave up 3 bases and V 0 bases, and 9 bases lay outside the gene matches. The germline gives CDR1 LNHNV, CDR2 YYDKDF (reference sequence).

J is TRBJ1-1 and V is TRBV5-6; D ambiguous. Trimming removed 0 bases from V and 11 bases from J, with 14 bases in between. The CDR3 sequence is 13 residues long. CDR1 SGHDT and CDR2 YYEEEE come from the germline V gene. The CDR3 here is CASSLERGTRAFF. CDR3 nucleotides: TGTGCCAGCAGCTTGGAACGGGGAACGCGGGCTTTCTTT.

Concerning this clone: At the DNA level, this CDR3 is encoded by other sequences in the same sample as well. This chain links TRBV6-6 with TRBJ2-7; 7 bases are a match to TRBD1. The CDR3 totals 13 residues. Germline V gene sequence: CDR1 MNHNY, CDR2 SVGAGI (reference sequence). V shed 0 bases and J 6 bases; nucleotides not matched to a gene: 2. The CDR3 bases are TGTGCCAGCAGTTACTCAGCAGGGGGCGAGCAGTACTTC. It encodes CASSYSAGGEQYF.

As DNA, the CDR3 is TGTGCCAGCAGCCAATCGGACAGGGTTTTTGGCTACACCTTC. Residues: CASSQSDRVFGYTF. This chain joins TRBV7-9 and TRBJ1-2; 8 bases line up with TRBD1. Germline assignment: CDR1 SEHNR and CDR2 FQNEAQ (reference sequence). Unmatched junction bases numbered 9, after V lost 5 bases and J lost 7 bases. The CDR3 contains 14 residues.

The V and J genes are TRBV27 and TRBJ2-3; no definite D call. V gave up 3 bases and J gave up 2 bases, with 6 bases separating them. Germline CDR1 reads MNHEY; CDR2 reads SMNVEV (reference sequence). CDR3 length: 13 residues. In nucleotides, the CDR3 is TGTGCCAGCAGTTTGCGGTTCACAGATACGCAGTATTTT. Encoded protein: CASSLRFTDTQYF.

V is TRBV28 and J is TRBJ1-4; D may be TRBD1 (5 bases). This CDR3 region has 13 residues. Trimming stripped 8 bases from V and 7 bases from J, with 14 bases between. Germline lookup yields CDR1 MDHEN and CDR2 SYDVKM. CDR3 bases: TGTGCCAGCGAGTCAGGGTTACGTGAAAAACTGTTTTTT. Amino acids: CASESGLREKLFF.

In its sample, this clone was seen once. The V call is TRBV7-8, the J call TRBJ1-5, with TRBD1 as a possible D gene (5 bases). V lost 1 base and J lost 0, with 13 bases in between. The CDR3 is 17 residues long. Per germline, CDR1 SGHVS and CDR2 FQNEAQ. For the CDR3, the DNA is TGTGCCAGCAGCTTAGGACAGATTCGTTATAGCAATCAGCCCCAGCATTTT. Its protein product is CASSLGQIRYSNQPQHF.

For the CDR3, the DNA is TGTGCCAGCAGCTTAGATTCCGGAGCAGATACGCAGTATTTT. Encoded protein: CASSLDSGADTQYF. The J gene is TRBJ2-3, the V gene TRBV11-2; D not resolved. Germline CDR1 SGHAT, CDR2 FQNNGV. The CDR3 extends over 14 amino acids. V gave up 0 bases and J gave up 4 bases, with 8 bases separating them.

The chain links TRBV30 to TRBJ2-7; 7 bases are a match to TRBD2. The CDR3 covers 14 residues. Looked up from germline, CDR1 is GTSNPN and CDR2 is SVGIG (reference sequence). V trimming: 4 bases; J trimming: 0 bases; junction bases outside the gene matches: 6. The CDR3 loop reads CAWKAGPVSYEQYF. The CDR3 DNA follows: TGTGCCTGGAAAGCGGGGCCAGTCTCCTACGAGCAGTACTTC.

The chain has TRBV28 and TRBJ2-1; weak D call: TRBD2 (5 bases). The CDR3 is made up of 13 amino acids. V was trimmed by 6 bases and J by 12 bases, leaving 18 bases between them. Looked up from germline, CDR1 is MDHEN and CDR2 is SYDVKM. CDR3 residues: CASSPGGLGRQFF. For the CDR3, the DNA is TGTGCCAGCAGCCCCGGAGGATTAGGACGGCAGTTCTTC.

V is TRBV11-2 and J is TRBJ2-1; TRBD2 matches 9 bases. Germline values: CDR1 SGHAT, CDR2 FQNNGV. This CDR3 region has 15 residues. J lost 10 bases, V lost 7 bases, and 14 bases had no gene match. The CDR3 here is CASIPLAGQRREQFF. The CDR3 DNA reads as TGTGCCAGCATCCCGCTAGCGGGACAAAGGAGGGAGCAGTTCTTC. Variable domain in full (rest from reference TRBV11-2 and TRBJ2-1): EAGVAQSPRYKIIEKRQSVAFWCNPISGHATLYWYQQILGQGPKLLIQFQNNGVVDDSQLPKDRFSAERLKGVDSTLKIQPAKLEDSAVYLCASIPLAGQRREQFFGPGTRLTVL.

J is TRBJ2-5 and V is TRBV11-1; the D is unclear. Germline V gives CDR1 SGHAT, CDR2 FQDESV (reference sequence). The CDR3 contains 12 residues. Trimming stripped 5 bases from V and 5 bases from J, with 9 bases between. CDR3 nucleotides: TGTGCCAGCAGCCCAACGCGGGAGACCCAGTACTTC. Its protein is CASSPTRETQYF.

J is TRBJ2-1 and V is TRBV4-1; D is perhaps TRBD2 (5 bases). CDR3 size: 17 residues. V was cut by 1 base and J by 9 bases, with 22 bases left in between. The germline gives CDR1 MGHRA, CDR2 YSYEKL. CDR3 bases: TGCGCCAGCAGCCAAGGCTCGAAGAGGGCCGGAGTCGGTGAGCAGTTCTTC. Translating it yields CASSQGSKRAGVGEQFF.

The chain uses TRBV6-5 and TRBJ2-7, with D perhaps being TRBD1 or TRBD2 (5 bases each). The V end lost 6 bases, the J end lost 0 bases, and 15 bases lay between the germline ends. This CDR3 is 15 amino acids long. CDR1 and CDR2 (germline): MNHEY, SVGAGI. The CDR3 DNA follows: TGTGCCAGCAGCCCCCGGGCAGGGACCTCCTACGAGCAGTACTTC. As protein: CASSPRAGTSYEQYF.

The chain recombines TRBV7-2 with TRBJ2-1; D uncertain. Trimming stripped 1 base from V and 9 bases from J, with 13 bases between. The length of the CDR3 is 14 residues. Germline values: CDR1 SGHTA, CDR2 FQGNSA. CDR3 DNA sequence: TGTGCCAGCAGCTTAGTCGGCTTAATAGGTGAGCAGTTCTTC. Its translation: CASSLVGLIGEQFF.

V and J are TRBV13 and TRBJ2-3; no clear D gene. V gave up 3 bases and J gave up 3 bases, with 10 bases separating them. The CDR3 consists of 14 residues. Germline V lookup: CDR1 PRHDT, CDR2 FYEKMQ (reference sequence). The CDR3 DNA reads as TGTGCCAGCAGCTTTTTTCAACGGACAGATACGCAGTATTTT. This encodes CASSFFQRTDTQYF.

This sequence joins TRBV5-1 and TRBJ2-1; TRBD2 aligns across 8 bases. Germline V gives CDR1 SGHRS, CDR2 YFSETQ. V shed 7 bases and J 7 bases; nucleotides not matched to a gene: 19. The CDR3 sequence is 17 residues long. CDR3 residues: CASRQPIGTRGMNEQFF. The CDR3 DNA is TGCGCCAGCCGACAGCCTATAGGGACTAGAGGGATGAATGAGCAGTTCTTC.

V and J are TRBV7-2 and TRBJ2-3, with TRBD1 identical over 12 bases. Trimming took 3 bases from V and 4 from J; bases not matched to a gene: 5. The CDR3 runs to 16 residues. Germline V gives CDR1 SGHTA, CDR2 FQGNSA. In DNA, the CDR3 is TGTGCCAGCAGCTTGGACGGGACAGGGGGCGCAGATACGCAGTATTTT. It specifies CASSLDGTGGADTQYF.